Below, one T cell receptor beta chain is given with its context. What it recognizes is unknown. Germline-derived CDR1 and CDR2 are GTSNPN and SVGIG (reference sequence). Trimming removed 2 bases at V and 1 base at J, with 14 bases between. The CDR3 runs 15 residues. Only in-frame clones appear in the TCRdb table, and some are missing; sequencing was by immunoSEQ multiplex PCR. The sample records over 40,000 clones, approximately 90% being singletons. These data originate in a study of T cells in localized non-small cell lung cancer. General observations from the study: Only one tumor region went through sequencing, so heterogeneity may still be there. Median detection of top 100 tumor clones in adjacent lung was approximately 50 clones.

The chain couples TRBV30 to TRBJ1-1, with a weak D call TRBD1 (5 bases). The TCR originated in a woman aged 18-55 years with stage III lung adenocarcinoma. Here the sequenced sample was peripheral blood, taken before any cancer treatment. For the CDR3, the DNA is TGTGCCTGGAGTCCACGACTCCAGGGGAACACTGAAGCTTTCTTT. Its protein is CAWSPRLQGNTEAFF.